This T cell receptor beta chain comes out of a study of regulatory T cells in long-lasting Graves disease. General observations from the study: Accuracy might have suffered from few samples. Persistent cases favored TRBV28, TRBJ1-2 and TRBJ2-5.

A remark on this clonotype: Antigen specificity is unknown.

The CDR3 extends over 17 amino acids. V shed 1 base and J shed 0 bases, with 15 bases lying between them. Germline CDR1 LGHNA, CDR2 YNFKEQ. Libraries of TCR beta came from iRepertoire HTBI primers plus Arm-PCR of CDR3 regions. Using its own MiXCR run on the multiplex PCR reads, TCRdb lists one record per CDR3 protein. The profile shows 350,000 to 400,000 distinct CDR3 sequences, less than 20% of them singletons. Time point noted: newly diagnosed GD, antithyroid drugs for less than 3 months. PBMC RNA served as the TCR library source. This clonotype was obtained from a female donor with Graves disease. This chain joins TRBV4-2 and TRBJ1-2; D remains unclear. The sample consisted of peripheral blood mononuclear cells (PBMCs), taken at new diagnosis, from a patient treated with antithyroid drugs. In DNA form, the CDR3 reads TGTGCCAGCAGCCAAGGGGAAGGTCGCTCCTCTAACTATGGCTACACCTTC. This translates into CASSQGEGRSSNYGYTF.